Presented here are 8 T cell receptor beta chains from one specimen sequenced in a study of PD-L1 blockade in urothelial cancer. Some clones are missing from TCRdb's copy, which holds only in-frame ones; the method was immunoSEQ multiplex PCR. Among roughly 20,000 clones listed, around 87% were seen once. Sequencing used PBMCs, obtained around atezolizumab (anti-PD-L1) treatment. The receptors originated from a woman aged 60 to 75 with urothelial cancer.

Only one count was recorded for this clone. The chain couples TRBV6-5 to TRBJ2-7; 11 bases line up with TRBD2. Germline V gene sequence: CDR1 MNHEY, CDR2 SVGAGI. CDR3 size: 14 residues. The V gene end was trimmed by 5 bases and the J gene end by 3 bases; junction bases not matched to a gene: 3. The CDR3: CASSRGLADYEQYF. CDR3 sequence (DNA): TGTGCCAGCAGTAGGGGACTAGCGGACTACGAGCAGTACTTC.

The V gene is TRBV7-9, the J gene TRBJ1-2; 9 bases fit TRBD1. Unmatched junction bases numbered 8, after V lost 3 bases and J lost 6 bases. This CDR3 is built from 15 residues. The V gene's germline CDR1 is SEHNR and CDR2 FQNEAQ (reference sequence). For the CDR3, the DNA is TGTGCCAGCAGCTTGACACAGGGGGCACAAGATGGCTACACCTTC. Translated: CASSLTQGAQDGYTF.

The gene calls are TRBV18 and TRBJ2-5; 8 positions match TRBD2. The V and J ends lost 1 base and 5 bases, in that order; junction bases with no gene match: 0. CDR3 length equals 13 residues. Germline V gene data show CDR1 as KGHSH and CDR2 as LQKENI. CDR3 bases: TGTGCCAGCTCACCACGCGGGAGGGAGACCCAGTACTTC. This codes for CASSPRGRETQYF. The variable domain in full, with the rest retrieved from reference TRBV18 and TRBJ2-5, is NAGVMQNPRHLVRRRGQEARLRCSPMKGHSHVYWYRQLPEEGLKFMVYLQKENIIDESGMPKERFSAEFPKEGPSILRIQQVVRGDSAAYFCASSPRGRETQYFGPGTRLLVL.

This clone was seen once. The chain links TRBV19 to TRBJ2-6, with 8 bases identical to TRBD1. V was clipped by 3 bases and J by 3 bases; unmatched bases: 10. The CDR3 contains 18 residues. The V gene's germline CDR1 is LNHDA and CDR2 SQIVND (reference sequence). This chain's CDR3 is CASSISPAGGRGANVLTF. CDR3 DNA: TGTGCCAGTAGTATTTCCCCGGCAGGGGGCCGTGGGGCCAACGTCCTGACTTTC.

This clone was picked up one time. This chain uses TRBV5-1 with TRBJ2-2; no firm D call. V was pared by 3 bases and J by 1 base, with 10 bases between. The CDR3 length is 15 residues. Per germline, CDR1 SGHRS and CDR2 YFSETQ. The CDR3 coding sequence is TGCGCCAGCAGCTGGAATAGCAGGAACACCGGGGAGCTGTTTTTT. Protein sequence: CASSWNSRNTGELFF.

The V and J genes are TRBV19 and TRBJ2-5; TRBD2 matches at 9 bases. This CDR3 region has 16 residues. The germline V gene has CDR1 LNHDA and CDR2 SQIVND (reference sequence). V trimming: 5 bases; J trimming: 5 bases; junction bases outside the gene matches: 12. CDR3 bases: TGTGCCAGTAGTCGCGGGAGGGCCAGGAGAGAGGAGACCCAGTACTTC. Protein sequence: CASSRGRARREETQYF. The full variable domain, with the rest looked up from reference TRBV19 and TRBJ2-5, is DGGITQSPKYLFRKEGQNVTLSCEQNLNHDAMYWYRQDPGQGLRLIYYSQIVNDFQKGDIAEGYSVSREKKESFPLTVTSAQKNPTAFYLCASSRGRARREETQYFGPGTRLLVL.

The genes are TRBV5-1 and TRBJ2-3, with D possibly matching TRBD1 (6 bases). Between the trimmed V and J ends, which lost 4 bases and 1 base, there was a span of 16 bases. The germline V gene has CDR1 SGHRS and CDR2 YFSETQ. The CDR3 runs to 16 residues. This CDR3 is CASSPSGGGRTDTQYF. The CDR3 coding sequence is TGCGCCAGCAGCCCGTCTGGGGGCGGCCGCACAGATACGCAGTATTTT.

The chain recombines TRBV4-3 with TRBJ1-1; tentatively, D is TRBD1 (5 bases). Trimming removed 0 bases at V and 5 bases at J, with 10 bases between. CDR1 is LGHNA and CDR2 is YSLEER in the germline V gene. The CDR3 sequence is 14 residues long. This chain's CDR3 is CASSQDGGGTEAFF. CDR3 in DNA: TGCGCCAGCAGCCAAGATGGGGGGGGTACTGAAGCTTTCTTT.